What follows are 18 T cell receptor beta chains derived from one specimen sequenced in a study of T cells after yellow fever vaccination. Via MiXCR, TCRdb re-called the 5' RACE reads, giving one row per CDR3 protein. The table has 250,000 to 300,000 distinct CDR3 sequences, under 15% seen once. This specimen consisted of CD4+ T cells sorted from PBMCs, obtained 45 days after the yellow fever booster vaccination. These receptors all come from a man aged 25-45 years who received the YFV17D yellow fever vaccine.

This clonotype was seen more than once but under ten times. One base away lies a much larger clone, so this may be a sequencing read error. J is TRBJ2-1 and V is TRBV20-1, with D hard to call. Per the germline V gene, CDR1 is DFQATT and CDR2 is SNEGSKA (reference sequence). The CDR3 has 17 residues. CDR3 DNA sequence: TGCTGTGCTAGAGATAGGACGCCCGCCAAAAGGCGTAATGAGCAGTTCTTC. It translates to CCARDRTPAKRRNEQFF.

This clonotype was counted only a few times. The chain is built from TRBV20-1 and TRBJ1-2, with a weak D call TRBD1 (6 bases). CDR3 length equals 12 residues. V was clipped by 4 bases and J by 7 bases, with 13 bases between them. From germline, CDR1 is DFQATT and CDR2 SNEGSKA (reference sequence). The CDR3 sequence is CSAKTGQGGYTF. CDR3 DNA sequence: TGCAGTGCTAAAACAGGGCAAGGTGGCTACACCTTC.

The chain combines TRBV19 with TRBJ2-7; no definite D call. Trimming stripped 0 bases from V and 7 bases from J, with 13 bases between. This CDR3 has 14 amino acids. Germline-derived CDR1 and CDR2 are LNHDA and SQIVND (reference sequence). CDR3 amino acids: CASSIDPSAQEQYF. As DNA, the CDR3 is TGTGCCAGTAGTATAGACCCTTCCGCTCAAGAGCAGTACTTC.

This clonotype has just a few counts. This chain joins TRBV6-2 or TRBV6-3 and TRBJ2-7; a possible D gene is TRBD2 (6 bases). Deletions cut 5 bases from V and 4 bases from J, with 21 bases between. The CDR3 sequence is 16 residues long. Germline V CDR1 and CDR2: MNHEY, SVGEGT. CDR3 sequence (DNA): TGTGCCAGCAGTATCCGGGCAGGGAGGTTCGGGTACGAGCAGTACTTC. This sequence encodes CASSIRAGRFGYEQYF.

The J gene is TRBJ2-7, the V gene TRBV12-5; 13 nucleotides agree with TRBD2. Germline CDR1 is LGHNT and CDR2 is FRNRAP. The ends lost 6 bases at V and 11 bases at J; junction bases unmatched: 10. The CDR3 covers 14 residues. CDR3 loop: CASGAGLAGVGEYF. The CDR3 DNA reads TGTGCTAGTGGGGCTGGACTAGCGGGAGTAGGGGAGTACTTC.

This clonotype was seen a few times. The V and J genes are TRBV15 and TRBJ2-1, with D maybe TRBD2 (5 bases). This CDR3 is 14 amino acids long. Deletions cut 0 bases from V and 14 bases from J, with 17 bases between. CDR1 LNHNV and CDR2 YYDKDF come from the germline V gene (reference sequence). The CDR3 DNA follows: TGTGCCACCAGCAGAGATCTCGGGCGGCGGGTGGAGTTCTTC. This encodes CATSRDLGRRVEFF.

This clonotype showed up just a few times. This chain connects TRBV24-1 to TRBJ2-7; 9 bases agree with TRBD2. From germline, CDR1 is KGHDR and CDR2 SFDVKD. V lost 3 bases, J lost 3 bases, and 11 bases stayed unmatched. The CDR3 has 17 residues. CDR3 loop: CATSDLAGRTKYYEQYF. CDR3 sequence (DNA): TGTGCCACCAGTGATCTAGCGGGGAGAACCAAATACTACGAGCAGTACTTC.

The J gene is TRBJ2-1, the V gene TRBV19, with 11 bases matching TRBD2. The V gene end was trimmed by 4 bases and the J gene end by 6 bases; junction bases not matched to a gene: 5. The CDR3 loop spans 15 amino acids. Germline lookup yields CDR1 LNHDA and CDR2 SQIVND (reference sequence). The CDR3 DNA reads as TGTGCCAGTAGTAAACTAGGACTAGCGGGCAATGAGCAGTTCTTC. Amino acid sequence: CASSKLGLAGNEQFF. Variable domain in full (rest from reference TRBV19 and TRBJ2-1): DGGITQSPKYLFRKEGQNVTLSCEQNLNHDAMYWYRQDPGQGLRLIYYSQIVNDFQKGDIAEGYSVSREKKESFPLTVTSAQKNPTAFYLCASSKLGLAGNEQFFGPGTRLTVL.

The rearrangement uses TRBV20-1 and TRBJ2-1, with TRBD2 identical over 10 bases. The ends lost 6 bases at V and 0 bases at J; junction bases unmatched: 5. Germline loops: CDR1 DFQATT, CDR2 SNEGSKA (reference sequence). There are 15 residues in the CDR3. CDR3 in amino acids: CSALLAGSSYNEQFF. The CDR3 bases are TGCAGTGCACTACTAGCGGGAAGCTCCTACAATGAGCAGTTCTTC.

This clonotype came up a few times. This chain uses TRBV12-3 or TRBV12-4 with TRBJ2-1; D gene ambiguous. The CDR3 contains 13 residues. V lost 4 bases and J 7 bases, leaving 11 bases between the germline ends. CDR3 bases: TGTGCCAGCAGTTCCGAGTCGGCGAATGAGCAGTTCTTC. Translation: CASSSESANEQFF.

This clonotype has a single count. The V gene is TRBV10-1, the J gene TRBJ2-7; D gene uncertain. The CDR3 runs to 13 residues. CDR1 and CDR2 (germline): WNHNN, SYGVQD (reference sequence). V was cut by 2 bases and J by 3 bases, with 8 bases left in between. Here the CDR3 DNA reads TGCGCCAGCAGTGAGGGGGTGGGCTACGAGCAGTACTTC. It translates to CASSEGVGYEQYF.

V gene TRBV7-2 combines with J gene TRBJ2-5, with D possibly being TRBD1 or TRBD2 (6 bases each). The length of the CDR3 is 15 residues. V shed 4 bases and J shed 4 bases, with 16 bases lying between them. The V gene's germline CDR1 is SGHTA and CDR2 FQGNSA. The CDR3 region is CASSSGGGEGETQYF. The CDR3 region has the DNA TGTGCCAGCAGCTCAGGAGGGGGAGAGGGAGAGACCCAGTACTTC.

This clonotype appeared a few times. This chain joins TRBV7-2 and TRBJ2-7; D remains ambiguous. There are 16 residues in the CDR3. Deletions cut 0 bases from V and 2 bases from J, with 14 bases between. CDR1 and CDR2 (germline): SGHTA, FQGNSA. As DNA, the CDR3 is TGTGCCAGCAGCTTAGCCGGCCCTCCGAATCCCTACGAGCAGTACTTC. Its protein is CASSLAGPPNPYEQYF.

There are a few counts of this clonotype. A read error may produce the germline difference seen at one junction end. For the CDR3, the DNA is TGTGCCAGCTCACCATCAGGTGCTCTGAGTAGAATCTTT. The encoded protein is CASSPSGALSRIF. The chain links TRBV18 to TRBJ1-1; no clear D gene. The CDR3 loop spans 13 amino acids. CDR1 is KGHSH and CDR2 is LQKENI in the germline V gene.

This clonotype has more than one count but fewer than ten. The V call is TRBV7-2, the J call TRBJ2-7; D possibly uses TRBD1 or TRBD2 (5 bases each). Germline V lookup: CDR1 SGHTA, CDR2 FQGNSA. The CDR3 spans 15 residues. V was pared by 2 bases and J by 6 bases, with 17 bases between. The DNA of the CDR3 is TGTGCCAGCAGCTTACGTTCCAGGGACGTAGGCGAGCAGTACTTC. This gives the protein CASSLRSRDVGEQYF.

This clonotype was found a few times. The V call is TRBV7-9, the J call TRBJ1-1; 7 bases agree with TRBD1. V dropped 4 bases and J dropped 4; count of bases not matched to a gene: 6. Germline CDR1 is SEHNR and CDR2 is FQNEAQ (reference sequence). The CDR3 spans 14 residues. The CDR3 DNA follows: TGTGCCAGCAGCTCGGGACAGCAGGGCACTGAAGCTTTCTTT. Translating gives CASSSGQQGTEAFF.

This chain links TRBV9 with TRBJ2-1; D assignment may be TRBD1 or TRBD2 (5 bases each). V lost 4 bases, J lost 4 bases, and 18 bases lay in between. The CDR3 runs 16 residues. Looked up from germline, CDR1 is SGDLS and CDR2 is YYNGEE. In DNA form, the CDR3 reads TGTGCCAGCAGCCCGCACCTAGGGGAGTCGTACAATGAGCAGTTCTTC. Translated, it gives CASSPHLGESYNEQFF.

The rearrangement uses TRBV5-1 and TRBJ1-6, with 7 bases matching TRBD1. V gave up 3 bases and J gave up 4 bases; unmatched junction bases: 4. The CDR3 totals 15 residues. From germline, CDR1 is SGHRS and CDR2 YFSETQ. DNA for the CDR3: TGCGCCAGCAGCTCGGCGGGACAGTATAATTCACCCCTCCACTTT. Residues: CASSSAGQYNSPLHF. Using reference TRBV5-1 and TRBJ1-6 for the parts outside the CDR3, the full variable domain is KAGVTQTPRYLIKTRGQQVTLSCSPISGHRSVSWYQQTPGQGLQFLFEYFSETQRNKGNFPGRFSGRQFSNSRSEMNVSTLELGDSALYLCASSSAGQYNSPLHFGNGTRLTVT.